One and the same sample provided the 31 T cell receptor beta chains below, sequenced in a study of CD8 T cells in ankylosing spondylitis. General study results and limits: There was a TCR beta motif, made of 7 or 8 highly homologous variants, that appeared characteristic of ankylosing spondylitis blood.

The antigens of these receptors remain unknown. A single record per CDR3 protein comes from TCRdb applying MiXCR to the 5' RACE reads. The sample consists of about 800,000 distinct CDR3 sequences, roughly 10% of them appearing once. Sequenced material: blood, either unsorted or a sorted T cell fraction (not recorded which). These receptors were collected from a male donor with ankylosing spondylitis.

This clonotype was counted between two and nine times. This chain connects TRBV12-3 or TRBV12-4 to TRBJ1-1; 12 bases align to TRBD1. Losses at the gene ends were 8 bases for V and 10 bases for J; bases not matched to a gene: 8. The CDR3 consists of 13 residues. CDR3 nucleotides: TGTGCCAGCGCGGGACAGGGGGCTTTCCGAGCTTTCTTT. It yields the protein CASAGQGAFRAFF.

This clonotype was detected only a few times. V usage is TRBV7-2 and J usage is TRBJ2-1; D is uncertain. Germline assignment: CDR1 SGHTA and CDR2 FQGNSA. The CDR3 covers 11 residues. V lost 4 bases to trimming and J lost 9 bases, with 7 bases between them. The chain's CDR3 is CASSSRVEQFF. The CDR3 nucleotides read TGTGCCAGCAGCTCCCGGGTTGAGCAGTTCTTC.

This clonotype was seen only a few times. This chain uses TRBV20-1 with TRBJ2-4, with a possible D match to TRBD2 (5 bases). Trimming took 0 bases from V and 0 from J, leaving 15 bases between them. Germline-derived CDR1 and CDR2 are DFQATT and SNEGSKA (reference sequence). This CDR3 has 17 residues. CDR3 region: CSARDWRAGLAKNIQYF. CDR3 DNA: TGCAGTGCTAGAGATTGGCGGGCTGGGCTAGCCAAAAACATTCAGTACTTC.

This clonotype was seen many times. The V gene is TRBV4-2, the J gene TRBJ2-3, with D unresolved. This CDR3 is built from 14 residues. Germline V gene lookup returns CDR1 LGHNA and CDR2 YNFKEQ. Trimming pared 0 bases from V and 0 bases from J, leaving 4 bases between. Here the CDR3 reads CASSQDLSTDTQYF. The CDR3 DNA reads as TGTGCCAGCAGCCAAGACCTGAGCACAGATACGCAGTATTTT.

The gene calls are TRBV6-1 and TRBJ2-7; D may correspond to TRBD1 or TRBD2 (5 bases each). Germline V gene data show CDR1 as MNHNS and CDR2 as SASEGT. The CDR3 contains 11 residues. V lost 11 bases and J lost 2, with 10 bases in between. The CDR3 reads CALGGPYEQYF. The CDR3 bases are TGTGCCCTTGGGGGTCCCTACGAGCAGTACTTC.

The CDR3 protein is CASSSRTGGFSGANVLTF. The CDR3 DNA reads as TGTGCCAGCAGCTCTAGGACAGGGGGCTTCTCTGGGGCCAACGTCCTGACTTTC. The J gene is TRBJ2-6, the V gene TRBV11-2, with 11 positions matching TRBD1. CDR3 size: 18 residues. In germline, CDR1 is SGHAT, CDR2 FQNNGV. J gave up 0 bases and V 4 bases, and 5 bases lay outside the gene matches.

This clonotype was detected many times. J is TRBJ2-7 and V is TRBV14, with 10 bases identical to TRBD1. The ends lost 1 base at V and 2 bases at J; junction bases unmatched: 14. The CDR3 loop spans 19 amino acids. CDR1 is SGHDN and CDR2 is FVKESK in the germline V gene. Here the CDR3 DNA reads TGTGCCAGCAGCCAAGTTCCCGGGACAGGGGCCATGTTAACCTACGAGCAGTACTTC. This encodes CASSQVPGTGAMLTYEQYF.

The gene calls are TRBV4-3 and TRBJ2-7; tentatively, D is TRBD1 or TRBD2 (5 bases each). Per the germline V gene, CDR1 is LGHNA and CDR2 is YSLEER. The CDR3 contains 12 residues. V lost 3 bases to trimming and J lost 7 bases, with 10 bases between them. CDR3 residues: CASSQGTREQYF. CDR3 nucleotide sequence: TGCGCCAGCAGCCAGGGGACGCGGGAGCAGTACTTC.

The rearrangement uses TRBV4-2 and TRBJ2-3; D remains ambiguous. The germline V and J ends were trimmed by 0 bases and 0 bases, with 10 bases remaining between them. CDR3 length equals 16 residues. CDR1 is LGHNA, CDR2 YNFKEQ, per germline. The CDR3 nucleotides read TGTGCCAGCAGCCAAGATCGGCAGTTTAGCACAGATACGCAGTATTTT. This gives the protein CASSQDRQFSTDTQYF.

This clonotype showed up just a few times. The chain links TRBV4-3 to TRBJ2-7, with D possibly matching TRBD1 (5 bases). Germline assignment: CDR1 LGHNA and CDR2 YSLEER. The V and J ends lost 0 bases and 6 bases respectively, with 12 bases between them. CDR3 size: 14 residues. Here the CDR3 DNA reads TGCGCCAGCAGCCAAGAATCCCAGGGCGCCGAGCAGTACTTC. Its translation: CASSQESQGAEQYF.

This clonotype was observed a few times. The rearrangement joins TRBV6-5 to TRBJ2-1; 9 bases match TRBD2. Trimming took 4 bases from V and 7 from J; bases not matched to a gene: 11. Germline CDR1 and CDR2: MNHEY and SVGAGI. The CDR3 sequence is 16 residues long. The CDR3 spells CASSFLLAGGLNEQFF. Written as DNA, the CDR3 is TGTGCCAGCAGTTTCCTACTCGCGGGAGGGTTAAATGAGCAGTTCTTC.

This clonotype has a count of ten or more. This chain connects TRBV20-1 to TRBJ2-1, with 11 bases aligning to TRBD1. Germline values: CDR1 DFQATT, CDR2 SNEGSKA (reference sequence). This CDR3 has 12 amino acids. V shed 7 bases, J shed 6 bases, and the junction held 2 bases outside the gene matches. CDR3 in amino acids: CSEGTGGNEQFF. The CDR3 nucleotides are TGCAGTGAAGGGACAGGGGGCAATGAGCAGTTCTTC.

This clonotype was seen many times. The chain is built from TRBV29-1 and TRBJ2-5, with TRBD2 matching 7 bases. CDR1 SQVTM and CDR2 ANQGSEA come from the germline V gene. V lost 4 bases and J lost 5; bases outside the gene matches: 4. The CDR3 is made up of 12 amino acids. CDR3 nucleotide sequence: TGCAGCGTTGTCGGGACTAAGGAGACCCAGTACTTC. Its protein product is CSVVGTKETQYF.

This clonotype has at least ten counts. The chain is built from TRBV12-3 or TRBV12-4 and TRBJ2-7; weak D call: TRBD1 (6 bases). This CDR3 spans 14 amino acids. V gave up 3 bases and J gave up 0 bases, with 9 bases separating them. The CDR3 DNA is TGTGCCAGCAGTTTCAGGGGCACCTCCTACGAGCAGTACTTC. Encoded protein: CASSFRGTSYEQYF.

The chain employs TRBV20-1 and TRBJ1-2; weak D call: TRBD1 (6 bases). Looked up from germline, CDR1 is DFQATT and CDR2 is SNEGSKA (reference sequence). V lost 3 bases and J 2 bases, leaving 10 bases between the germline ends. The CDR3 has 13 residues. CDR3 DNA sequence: TGCAGTGCTAGGATACAGGGAAACTATGGCTACACCTTC. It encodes CSARIQGNYGYTF.

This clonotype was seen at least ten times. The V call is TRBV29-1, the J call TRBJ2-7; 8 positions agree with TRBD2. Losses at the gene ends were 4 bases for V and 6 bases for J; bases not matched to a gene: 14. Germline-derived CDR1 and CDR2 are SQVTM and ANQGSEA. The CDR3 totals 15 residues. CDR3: CSVGRSGTRASEQYF. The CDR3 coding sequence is TGCAGCGTTGGCCGATCCGGGACTAGGGCCTCCGAGCAGTACTTC.

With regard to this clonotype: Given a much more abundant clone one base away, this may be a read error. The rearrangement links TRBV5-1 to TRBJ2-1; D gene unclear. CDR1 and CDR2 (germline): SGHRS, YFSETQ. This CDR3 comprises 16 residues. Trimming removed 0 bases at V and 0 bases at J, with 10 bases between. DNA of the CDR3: TGCGCCAGCAGCTTGGGGAGCTACGGCTCCTACAATGAGCAGTTCTTC. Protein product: CASSLGSYGSYNEQFF.

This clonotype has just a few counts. The CDR3 is CASGPGVAGTETQYF. The CDR3 DNA reads TGTGCTAGTGGTCCTGGGGTAGCGGGGACAGAGACCCAGTACTTC. The rearrangement joins TRBV12-5 to TRBJ2-5; 8 bases are a match to TRBD2. The CDR3 runs to 15 residues. V was pared by 5 bases and J by 4 bases, with 9 bases of the junction left unmatched. In germline, CDR1 is LGHNT, CDR2 FRNRAP.

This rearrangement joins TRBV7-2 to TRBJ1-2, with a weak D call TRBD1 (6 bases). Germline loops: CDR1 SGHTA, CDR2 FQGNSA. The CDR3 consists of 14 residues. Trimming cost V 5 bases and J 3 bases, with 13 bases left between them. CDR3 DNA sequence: TGTGCCAGCAGCCTAGGACAGATCGACTATGGCTACACCTTC. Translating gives CASSLGQIDYGYTF.

The CDR3 DNA reads as TGTGCCAGCACCTCCGGCAAACCCCGCAATCAGCCCCAGCATTTT. Translation gives CASTSGKPRNQPQHF. The rearrangement uses TRBV2 and TRBJ1-5, with D unresolved. In germline, CDR1 is SNHLY, CDR2 FYNNEI. This CDR3 is 15 amino acids long. Trimming shortened V by 7 bases and J by 2 bases, and 15 bases separated the two germline ends.

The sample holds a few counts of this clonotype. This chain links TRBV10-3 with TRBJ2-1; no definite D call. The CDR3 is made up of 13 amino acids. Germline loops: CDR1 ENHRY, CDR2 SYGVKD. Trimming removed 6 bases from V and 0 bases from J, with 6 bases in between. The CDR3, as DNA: TGTGCCATCAGACTCGACTCCTACAATGAGCAGTTCTTC. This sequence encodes CAIRLDSYNEQFF.

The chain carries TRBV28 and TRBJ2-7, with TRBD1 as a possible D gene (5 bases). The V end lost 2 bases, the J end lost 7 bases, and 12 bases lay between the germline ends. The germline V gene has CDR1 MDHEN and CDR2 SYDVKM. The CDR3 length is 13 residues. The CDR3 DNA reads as TGTGCCAGCAGTTTACAAAAGGGGATAGAGCAGTACTTC. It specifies CASSLQKGIEQYF.

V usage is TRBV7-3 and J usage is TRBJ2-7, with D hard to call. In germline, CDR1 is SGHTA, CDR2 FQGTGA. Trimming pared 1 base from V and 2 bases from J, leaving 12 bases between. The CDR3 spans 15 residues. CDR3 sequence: CASSLMTGSPYEQYF. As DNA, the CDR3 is TGTGCCAGCAGCTTAATGACCGGGTCCCCCTACGAGCAGTACTTC.

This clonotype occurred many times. DNA of the CDR3: TGTGCCAGCAGCGTAGGAACAAGTGATAATTCACCCCTCCACTTT. It encodes CASSVGTSDNSPLHF. This sequence joins TRBV9 and TRBJ1-6; unclear D gene. Trimming left V 0 bases short and J 5 bases short, with 9 bases between. CDR1 is SGDLS and CDR2 is YYNGEE in the germline V gene. The CDR3 sequence is 15 residues long.

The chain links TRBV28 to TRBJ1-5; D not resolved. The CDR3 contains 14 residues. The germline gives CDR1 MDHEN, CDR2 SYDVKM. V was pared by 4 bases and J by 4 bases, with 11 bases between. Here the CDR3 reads CASSSPEGNQPQHF. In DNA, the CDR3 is TGTGCCAGCAGTTCCCCGGAGGGAAATCAGCCCCAGCATTTT.

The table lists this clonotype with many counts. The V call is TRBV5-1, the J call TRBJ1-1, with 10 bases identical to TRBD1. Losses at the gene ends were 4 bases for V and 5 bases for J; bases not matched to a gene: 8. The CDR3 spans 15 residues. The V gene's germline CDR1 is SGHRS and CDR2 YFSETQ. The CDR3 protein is CASSPDRGLGTEAFF. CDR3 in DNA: TGCGCCAGCAGCCCCGACAGGGGGCTGGGAACTGAAGCTTTCTTT.

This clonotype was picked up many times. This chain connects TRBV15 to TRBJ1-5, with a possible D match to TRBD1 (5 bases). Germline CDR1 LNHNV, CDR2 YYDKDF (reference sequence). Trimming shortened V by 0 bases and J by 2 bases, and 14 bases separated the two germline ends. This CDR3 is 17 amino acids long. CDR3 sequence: CATSRDLSGRGNQPQHF. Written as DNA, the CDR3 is TGTGCCACCAGCAGAGATCTTTCAGGGAGGGGCAATCAGCCCCAGCATTTT.

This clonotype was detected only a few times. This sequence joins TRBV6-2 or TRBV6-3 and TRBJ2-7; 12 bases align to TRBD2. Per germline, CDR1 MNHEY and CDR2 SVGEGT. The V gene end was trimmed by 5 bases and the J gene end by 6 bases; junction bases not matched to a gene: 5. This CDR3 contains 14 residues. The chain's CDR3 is CASSPGLAGLEQYF. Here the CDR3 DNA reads TGTGCCAGCAGTCCGGGACTAGCGGGTCTCGAGCAGTACTTC.

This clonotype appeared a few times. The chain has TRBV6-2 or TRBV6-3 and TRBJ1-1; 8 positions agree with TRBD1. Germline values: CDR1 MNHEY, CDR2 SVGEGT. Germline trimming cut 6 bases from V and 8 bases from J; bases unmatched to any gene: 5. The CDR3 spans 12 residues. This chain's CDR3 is CASSRQGMEAFF. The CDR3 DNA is TGTGCCAGCAGCCGACAGGGGATGGAAGCTTTCTTT.

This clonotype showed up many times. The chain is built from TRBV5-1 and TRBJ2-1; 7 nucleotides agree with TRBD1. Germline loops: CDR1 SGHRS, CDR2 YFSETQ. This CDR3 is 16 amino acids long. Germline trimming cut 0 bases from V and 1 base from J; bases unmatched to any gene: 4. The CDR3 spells CASSLAGTVSYNEQFF. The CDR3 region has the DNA TGCGCCAGCAGCTTGGCCGGGACAGTTTCCTACAATGAGCAGTTCTTC. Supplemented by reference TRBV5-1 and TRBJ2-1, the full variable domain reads KAGVTQTPRYLIKTRGQQVTLSCSPISGHRSVSWYQQTPGQGLQFLFEYFSETQRNKGNFPGRFSGRQFSNSRSEMNVSTLELGDSALYLCASSLAGTVSYNEQFFGPGTRLTVL.

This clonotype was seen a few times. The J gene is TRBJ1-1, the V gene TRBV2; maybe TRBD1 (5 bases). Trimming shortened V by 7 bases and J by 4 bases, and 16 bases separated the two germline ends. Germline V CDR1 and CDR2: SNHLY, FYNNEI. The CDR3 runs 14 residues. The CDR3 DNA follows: TGTGCCAGCACCCAAAGCGGGGGAGGCACTGAAGCTTTCTTT. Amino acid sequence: CASTQSGGGTEAFF.